Listed here is a single T cell receptor beta chain. Its target is unknown. This sample is part of a study of blood T cells in healthy people across ages. General observations from the study: Because sorting was not performed, PBMCs prevented conclusive naive versus antigen-experienced comparison. Percentage of naive T cells showed a strong correlation with TCR beta diversity. More naive CD4+ cells and higher diversity were found in long-lived than in aged donors.

This CDR3 contains 15 residues. Germline values: CDR1 SGHRS, CDR2 YFSETQ. The second PCR ran roughly 7 to 11 cycles with a sample-barcoded 5' primer and J-beta primers. Through a template-switch adaptor with 12 random nucleotides, each cDNA molecule received a tag. One entry per CDR3 protein, called by TCRdb with MiXCR from the 5' RACE reads. This sample carries 1.5 million to 2 million distinct CDR3 sequences, roughly 43% of them seen once, and the ten largest clones take 20% to 25%. V and J are TRBV5-1 and TRBJ2-4; 10 positions agree with TRBD2. The better agreement between TRBJ2-7 and the DNA end casts doubt on the J call. The specimen sequenced was blood. The TCR comes from a human donor in good health. The CDR3 DNA is TGCGCCAGCAGCTTAGTAGCGGGAGGAGGCAACGAGCAGTACTTC. This sequence encodes CASSLVAGGGNEQYF.